This TCR beta chain was found in a study of T cell changes during pregnancy in multiple sclerosis. The repertoire was sequenced with immunoSEQ multiplex PCR; TCRdb's copy has only in-frame clones and lacks some. The sample lists tens of thousands of clones, roughly 92% occurring once. Trimming took 5 bases from V and 10 from J; bases not matched to a gene: 10. CDR1 is SGHTA, CDR2 FQGTGA, per germline. CDR3 length equals 15 residues. This chain connects TRBV7-3 to TRBJ2-1, with 11 bases lining up with TRBD2. The clonotype originates from a female donor with multiple sclerosis, enrolled in a pregnancy study. The sequenced sample was peripheral blood, obtained after pregnancy. The CDR3 region is CASSLLAGGPGEQFF. The CDR3 bases are TGTGCCAGCAGCCTATTAGCGGGGGGGCCCGGAGAGCAGTTCTTC.